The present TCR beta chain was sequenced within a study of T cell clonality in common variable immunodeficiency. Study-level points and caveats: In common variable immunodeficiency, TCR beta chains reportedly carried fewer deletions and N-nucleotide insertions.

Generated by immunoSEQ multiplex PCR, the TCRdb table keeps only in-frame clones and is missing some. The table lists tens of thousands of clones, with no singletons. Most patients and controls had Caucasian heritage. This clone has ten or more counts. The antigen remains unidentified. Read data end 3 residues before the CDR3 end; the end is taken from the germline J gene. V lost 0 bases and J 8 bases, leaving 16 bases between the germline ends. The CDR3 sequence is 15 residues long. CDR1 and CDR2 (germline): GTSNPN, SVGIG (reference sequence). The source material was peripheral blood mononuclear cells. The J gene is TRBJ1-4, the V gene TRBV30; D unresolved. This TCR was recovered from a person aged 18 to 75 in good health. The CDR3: CAWSVLSDISEKLFF. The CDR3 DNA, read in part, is TGTGCCTGGAGTGTCTTGTCAGACATAAGCGAAAAA.